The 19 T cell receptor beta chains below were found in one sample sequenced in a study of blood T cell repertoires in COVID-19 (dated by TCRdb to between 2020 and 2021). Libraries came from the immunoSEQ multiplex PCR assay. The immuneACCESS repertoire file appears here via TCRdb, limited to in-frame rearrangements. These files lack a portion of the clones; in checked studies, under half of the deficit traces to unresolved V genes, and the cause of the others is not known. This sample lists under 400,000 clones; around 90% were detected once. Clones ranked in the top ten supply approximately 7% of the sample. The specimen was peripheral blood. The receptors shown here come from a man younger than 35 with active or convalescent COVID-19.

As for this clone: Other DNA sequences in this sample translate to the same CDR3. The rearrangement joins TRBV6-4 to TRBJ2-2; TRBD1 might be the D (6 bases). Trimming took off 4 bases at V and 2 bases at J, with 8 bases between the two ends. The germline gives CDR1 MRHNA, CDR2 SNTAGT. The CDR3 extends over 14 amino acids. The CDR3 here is CASSVQGNTGELFF. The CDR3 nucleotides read TGTGCCAGCAGTGTACAGGGTAACACCGGGGAGCTGTTTTTT.

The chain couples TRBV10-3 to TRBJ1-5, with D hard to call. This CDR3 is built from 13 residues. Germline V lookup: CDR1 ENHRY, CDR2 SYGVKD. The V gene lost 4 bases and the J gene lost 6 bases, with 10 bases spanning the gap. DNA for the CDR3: TGTGCCATCAGTGCAACGGAGGGTCAGCCCCAGCATTTT. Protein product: CAISATEGQPQHF.

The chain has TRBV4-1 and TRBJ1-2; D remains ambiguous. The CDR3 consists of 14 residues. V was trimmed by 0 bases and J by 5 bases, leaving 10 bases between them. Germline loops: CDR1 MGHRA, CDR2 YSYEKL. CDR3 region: CASSQEPGWYGYTF. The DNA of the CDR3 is TGCGCCAGCAGCCAAGAACCGGGGTGGTATGGCTACACCTTC.

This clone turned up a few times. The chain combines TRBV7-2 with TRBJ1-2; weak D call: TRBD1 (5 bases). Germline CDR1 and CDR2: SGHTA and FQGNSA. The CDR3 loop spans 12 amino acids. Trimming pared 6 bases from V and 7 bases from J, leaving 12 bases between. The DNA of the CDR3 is TGTGCCAGCAGAACGGACATCGGTGGCTACACCTTC. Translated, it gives CASRTDIGGYTF. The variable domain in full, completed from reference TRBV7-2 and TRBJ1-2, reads GAGVSQSPSNKVTEKGKDVELRCDPISGHTALYWYRQSLGQGLEFLIYFQGNSAPDKSGLPSDRFSAERTGGSVSTLTIQRTQQEDSAVYLCASRTDIGGYTFGSGTRLTVV.

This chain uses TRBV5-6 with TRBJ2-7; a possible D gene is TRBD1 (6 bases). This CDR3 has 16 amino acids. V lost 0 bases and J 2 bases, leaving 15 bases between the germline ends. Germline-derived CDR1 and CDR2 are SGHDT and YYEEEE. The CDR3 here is CASSLASGVPTYEQYF. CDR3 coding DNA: TGTGCCAGCAGCTTGGCTTCAGGGGTCCCCACCTACGAGCAGTACTTC.

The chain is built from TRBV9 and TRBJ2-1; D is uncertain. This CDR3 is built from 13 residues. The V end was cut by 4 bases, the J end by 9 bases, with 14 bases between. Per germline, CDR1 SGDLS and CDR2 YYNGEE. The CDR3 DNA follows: TGTGCCAGCAGCCCTACGAACTTTCTTGAGCAGTTCTTC. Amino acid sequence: CASSPTNFLEQFF.

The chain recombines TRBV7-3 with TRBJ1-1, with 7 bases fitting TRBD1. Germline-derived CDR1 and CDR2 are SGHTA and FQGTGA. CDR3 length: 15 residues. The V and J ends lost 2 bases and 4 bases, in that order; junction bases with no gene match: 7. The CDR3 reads CASSLVGGGGTEAFF. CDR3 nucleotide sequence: TGTGCCAGCAGCTTAGTAGGGGGCGGCGGCACTGAAGCTTTCTTT.

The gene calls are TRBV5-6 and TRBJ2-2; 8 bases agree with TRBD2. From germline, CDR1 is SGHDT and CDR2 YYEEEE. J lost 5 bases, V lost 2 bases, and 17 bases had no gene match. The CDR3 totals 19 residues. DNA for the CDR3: TGTGCCAGCAGCTTCGATTGGAGCGGGAGCGGAGGGTATACCGGGGAGCTGTTTTTT. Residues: CASSFDWSGSGGYTGELFF. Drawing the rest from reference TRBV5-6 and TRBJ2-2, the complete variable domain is DAGVTQSPTHLIKTRGQQVTLRCSPKSGHDTVSWYQQALGQGPQFIFQYYEEEERQRGNFPDRFSGHQFPNYSSELNVNALLLGDSALYLCASSFDWSGSGGYTGELFFGEGSRLTVL.

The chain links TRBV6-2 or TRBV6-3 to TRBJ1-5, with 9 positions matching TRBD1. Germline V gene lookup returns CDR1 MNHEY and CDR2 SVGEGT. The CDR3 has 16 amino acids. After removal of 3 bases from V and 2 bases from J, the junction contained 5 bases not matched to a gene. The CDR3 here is CASSYRDRAGNQPQHF. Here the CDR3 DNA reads TGTGCCAGCAGTTATAGGGACAGGGCTGGCAATCAGCCCCAGCATTTT.

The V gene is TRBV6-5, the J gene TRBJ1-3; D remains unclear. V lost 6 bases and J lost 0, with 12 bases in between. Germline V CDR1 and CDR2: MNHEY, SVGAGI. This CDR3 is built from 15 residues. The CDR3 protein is CASSLLGGSGNTIYF. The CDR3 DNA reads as TGTGCCAGCAGCCTACTGGGAGGCTCTGGAAACACCATATATTTT.

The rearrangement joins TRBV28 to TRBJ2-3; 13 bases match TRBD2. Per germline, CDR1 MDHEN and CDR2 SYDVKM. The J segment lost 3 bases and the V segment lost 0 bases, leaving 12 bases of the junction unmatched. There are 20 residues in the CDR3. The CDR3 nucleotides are TGTGCCAGCAGTTTATGGGGCTTCGGGACTAGCGGGAAATCGACAGATACGCAGTATTTT. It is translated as CASSLWGFGTSGKSTDTQYF.

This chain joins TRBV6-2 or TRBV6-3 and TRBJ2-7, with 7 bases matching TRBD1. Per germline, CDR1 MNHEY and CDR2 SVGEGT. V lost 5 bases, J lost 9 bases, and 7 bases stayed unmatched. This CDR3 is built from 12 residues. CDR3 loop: CASSPKGAVQYF. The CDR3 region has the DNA TGTGCCAGCAGTCCAAAGGGGGCAGTGCAGTACTTC.

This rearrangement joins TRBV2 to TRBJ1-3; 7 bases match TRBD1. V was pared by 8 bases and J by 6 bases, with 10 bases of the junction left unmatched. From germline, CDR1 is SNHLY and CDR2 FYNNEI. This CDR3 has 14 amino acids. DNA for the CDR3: TGTGCCAGCTCCCCGGGACAGCTGGAAAACACCATATATTTT. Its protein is CASSPGQLENTIYF. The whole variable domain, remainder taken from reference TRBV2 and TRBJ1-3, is EPEVTQTPSHQVTQMGQEVILRCVPISNHLYFYWYRQILGQKVEFLVSFYNNEISEKSEIFDDQFSVERPDGSNFTLKIRSTKLEDSAMYFCASSPGQLENTIYFGEGSWLTVV.

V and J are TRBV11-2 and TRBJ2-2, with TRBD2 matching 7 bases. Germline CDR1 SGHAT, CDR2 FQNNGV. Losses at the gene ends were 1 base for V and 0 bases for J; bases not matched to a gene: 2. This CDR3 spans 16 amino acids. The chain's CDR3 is CASSLGLAANTGELFF. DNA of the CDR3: TGTGCCAGCAGCTTAGGACTAGCAGCGAACACCGGGGAGCTGTTTTTT.

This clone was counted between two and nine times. Here the CDR3 DNA reads TGTGCCAGCAGTTCCGACAGGGTCACTGAAGCTTTCTTT. Its translation is CASSSDRVTEAFF. The chain employs TRBV6-5 and TRBJ1-1; TRBD1 aligns across 7 bases. This CDR3 has 13 residues. Germline CDR1 is MNHEY and CDR2 is SVGAGI. V trimming: 4 bases; J trimming: 4 bases; junction bases outside the gene matches: 3.

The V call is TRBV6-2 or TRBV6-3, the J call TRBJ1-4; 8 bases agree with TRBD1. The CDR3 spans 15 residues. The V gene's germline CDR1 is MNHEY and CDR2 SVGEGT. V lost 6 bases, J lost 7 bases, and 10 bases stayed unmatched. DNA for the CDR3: TGTGCCAGCAGCCAGACAGGGGTGGCGTCTGAAAAACTGTTTTTT. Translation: CASSQTGVASEKLFF.

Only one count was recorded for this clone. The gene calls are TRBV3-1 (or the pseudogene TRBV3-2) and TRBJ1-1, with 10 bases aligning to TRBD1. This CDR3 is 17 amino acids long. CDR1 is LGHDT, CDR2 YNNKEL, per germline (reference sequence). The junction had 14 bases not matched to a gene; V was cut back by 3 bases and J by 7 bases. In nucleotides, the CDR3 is TGTGCCAGCAGCCAGCAAAGACAGGGGGCGAGGGTGAGTGAAGCTTTCTTT. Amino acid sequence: CASSQQRQGARVSEAFF.

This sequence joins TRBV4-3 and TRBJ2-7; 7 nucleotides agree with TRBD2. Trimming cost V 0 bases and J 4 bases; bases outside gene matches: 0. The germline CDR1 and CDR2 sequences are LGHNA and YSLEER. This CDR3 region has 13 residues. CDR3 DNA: TGCGCCAGCAGCCAAGAGGGGGGGTACGAGCAGTACTTC. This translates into CASSQEGGYEQYF.

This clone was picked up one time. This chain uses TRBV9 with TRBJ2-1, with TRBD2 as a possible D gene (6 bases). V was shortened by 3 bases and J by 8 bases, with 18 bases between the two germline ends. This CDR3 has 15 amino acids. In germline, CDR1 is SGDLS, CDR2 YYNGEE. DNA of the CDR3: TGTGCCAGCAGCGGAGTCTCGACTAGTCCTCATGAGCAGTTCTTC. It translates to CASSGVSTSPHEQFF.